Presented here are 25 T cell receptor beta chains from one specimen sequenced in a study of blood T cell repertoires in COVID-19. Libraries were prepared by immunoSEQ multiplex PCR; TCRdb keeps only in-frame clonotypes and omits some of them. The sample carries approximately 360,000 clones, around 87% recorded once. Sequencing was carried out using peripheral blood. The receptors here all came from a man aged 18-30 years with active or convalescent COVID-19.

V and J are TRBV28 and TRBJ1-6; D gene ambiguous. The CDR3 spans 13 residues. The germline V gene encodes CDR1 MDHEN and CDR2 SYDVKM. V lost 9 bases and J lost 0, with 6 bases in between. CDR3 amino acids: CASGSSYNSPLHF. The CDR3 DNA sequence: TGTGCCAGTGGGAGCTCCTATAATTCACCCCTCCACTTT. Filled out from reference TRBV28 and TRBJ1-6, the complete variable domain reads DVKVTQSSRYLVKRTGEKVFLECVQDMDHENMFWYRQDPGLGLRLIYFSYDVKMKEKGDIPEGYSVSREKKERFSLILESASTNQTSMYLCASGSSYNSPLHFGNGTRLTVT.

As DNA, the CDR3 is TGTGCCATCAGTGAGTCGACGTACAGTGGTGAAGCTTTCTTT. Residues: CAISESTYSGEAFF. The chain recombines TRBV10-3 with TRBJ1-1; D gene ambiguous. Germline V gene lookup returns CDR1 ENHRY and CDR2 SYGVKD. Trimming stripped 0 bases from V and 7 bases from J, with 12 bases between. The CDR3 is 14 amino acids.

The CDR3 region is CASSQQGSGSPLHF. The CDR3 nucleotides read TGCGCCAGCAGCCAACAGGGCTCTGGATCACCCCTCCACTTT. This chain links TRBV4-3 with TRBJ1-6, with D possibly being TRBD1 (5 bases). The ends were cut back, 2 bases at V and 10 bases at J, with 12 bases in the middle. Germline CDR1 and CDR2: LGHNA and YSLEER. The CDR3 extends over 14 amino acids.

This rearrangement joins TRBV21-1 to TRBJ2-7; no DNA check was done on the table's D call, TRBD1. TRBV21-1 is annotated as a pseudogene. The CDR3 covers 14 residues. CDR3 sequence: CASRGRAGTYEQYF. The CDR3, as DNA: TGTGCCAGCAGGGGCAGGGCAGGGACCTACGAGCAGTACTTC.

The genes are TRBV6-4 and TRBJ1-1; 8 nucleotides line up with TRBD1. In germline, CDR1 is MRHNA, CDR2 SNTAGT. The CDR3 runs 14 residues. Germline trimming cut 5 bases from V and 5 bases from J; bases unmatched to any gene: 7. The CDR3 DNA follows: TGTGCCAGCAGTACGAGGACAGGGAGGACTGAAGCTTTCTTT. It codes for CASSTRTGRTEAFF.

The chain employs TRBV3-1 (or the pseudogene TRBV3-2) and TRBJ1-2; no clear D gene. Per the germline V gene, CDR1 is LGHDT and CDR2 is YNNKEL (reference sequence). CDR3 length equals 14 residues. V was cut by 2 bases and J by 4 bases, with 11 bases left in between. Here the CDR3 reads CASSQNPEGYGYTF. CDR3 DNA: TGTGCCAGCAGCCAAAATCCGGAGGGCTATGGCTACACCTTC.

This rearrangement joins TRBV5-1 to TRBJ2-1, with 7 positions matching TRBD2. Trimming removed 1 base from V and 13 bases from J; junction bases left unmatched: 5. The CDR3 loop spans 12 amino acids. CDR1 and CDR2 from the germline V gene are SGHRS and YFSETQ. The CDR3 DNA reads as TGCGCCAGCAGCTTGCGAGCGGGATATCAGTTCTTC. This translates into CASSLRAGYQFF.

The genes are TRBV6-5 and TRBJ1-6, with a possible D match to TRBD1 (6 bases). CDR1 is MNHEY and CDR2 is SVGAGI in the germline V gene. The CDR3 covers 14 residues. The V end lost 5 bases, the J end lost 11 bases, and 16 bases lay between the germline ends. CDR3 loop: CASSMGHIGTPLHF. The CDR3 region has the DNA TGTGCCAGCAGTATGGGACATATTGGGACACCCCTCCACTTT.

A single count supports this clone. The rearrangement joins TRBV28 to TRBJ2-3, with D uncertain. Germline-derived CDR1 and CDR2 are MDHEN and SYDVKM. Trimming stripped 6 bases from V and 4 bases from J, with 8 bases between. CDR3 length: 12 amino acids. The CDR3: CASSSVADTQYF. The CDR3 DNA sequence: TGTGCCAGCAGCTCGGTCGCAGATACGCAGTATTTT.

J is TRBJ1-6 and V is TRBV3-1 (or the pseudogene TRBV3-2); no firm D call. Trimming shortened V by 1 base and J by 2 bases, and 6 bases separated the two germline ends. CDR3 length: 15 residues. CDR1 and CDR2 from the germline V gene are LGHDT and YNNKEL (reference sequence). The CDR3 DNA reads TGTGCCAGCAGCCAAGGAGGTCCCTATAATTCACCCCTCCACTTT. Its protein is CASSQGGPYNSPLHF.

The V gene is TRBV7-3, the J gene TRBJ2-3; possibly TRBD1 for D (5 bases). CDR1 is SGHTA and CDR2 is FQGTGA in the germline V gene. The ends were cut back, 6 bases at V and 2 bases at J, with 9 bases in the middle. The CDR3 consists of 13 residues. The CDR3 DNA follows: TGTGCCAGCAGAGAGGACAACACAGATACGCAGTATTTT. Protein sequence: CASREDNTDTQYF.

This chain's CDR3 is CASSVNRERVYGYTF. CDR3 DNA sequence: TGTGCCAGTAGTGTGAACAGGGAGAGAGTATATGGCTACACCTTC. The chain couples TRBV19 to TRBJ1-2, with a possible D match to TRBD1 (6 bases). Germline V gene data show CDR1 as LNHDA and CDR2 as SQIVND (reference sequence). The CDR3 consists of 15 residues. V was shortened by 5 bases and J by 5 bases, with 18 bases between the two germline ends.

This rearrangement joins TRBV27 to TRBJ2-7, with D possibly being TRBD2 (6 bases). Trimming cost V 5 bases and J 5 bases, with 10 bases left between them. The CDR3 has 12 residues. Germline V gene data show CDR1 as MNHEY and CDR2 as SMNVEV (reference sequence). The CDR3 loop reads CASSVWGDEQYF. CDR3 DNA sequence: TGTGCCAGCAGTGTTTGGGGGGACGAGCAGTACTTC.

The gene calls are TRBV6-5 and TRBJ1-2, with 7 positions matching TRBD1. The CDR3 extends over 12 amino acids. Per germline, CDR1 MNHEY and CDR2 SVGAGI. V was clipped by 6 bases and J by 8 bases; unmatched bases: 6. The CDR3 nucleotides are TGTGCCAGCAGACCGTCAGGGGGGGGCTACACCTTC. It specifies CASRPSGGGYTF.

The gene calls are TRBV28 and TRBJ2-7; TRBD1 is a possible D gene (5 bases). Germline CDR1 and CDR2: MDHEN and SYDVKM. Trimming stripped 5 bases from V and 2 bases from J, with 13 bases between. The CDR3 has 14 amino acids. The chain's CDR3 is CASSPPQDTYEQYF. The CDR3 DNA reads as TGTGCCAGCAGTCCCCCACAGGATACCTACGAGCAGTACTTC.

The CDR3 DNA follows: TGTGCCAGCAGCTTAGGCGGGAGCTCCTACGAGCAGTACTTC. Its protein is CASSLGGSSYEQYF. The chain recombines TRBV5-8 with TRBJ2-7; 7 positions match TRBD2. V lost 2 bases, J lost 0 bases, and 2 bases stayed unmatched. Germline V gene sequence: CDR1 SGHTS, CDR2 YDEGEE. This CDR3 has 14 residues.

This clone appeared a few times. The chain joins TRBV9 to TRBJ2-7; 7 bases are shared with TRBD2. The V gene end was trimmed by 3 bases and the J gene end by 2 bases; junction bases not matched to a gene: 8. This CDR3 is 15 amino acids long. Germline CDR1 is SGDLS and CDR2 is YYNGEE. CDR3: CASSGYSGLAYEQYF. The CDR3 coding sequence is TGTGCCAGCAGCGGATATAGCGGGCTGGCCTACGAGCAGTACTTC.

The V call is TRBV29-1, the J call TRBJ2-7; weak D call: TRBD2 (5 bases). CDR1 SQVTM and CDR2 ANQGSEA come from the germline V gene. V gave up 6 bases and J gave up 0 bases, with 18 bases separating them. There are 15 residues in the CDR3. CDR3 loop: CSVEKLEASSYEQYF. The CDR3 bases are TGCAGCGTCGAAAAACTAGAGGCTTCCTCCTACGAGCAGTACTTC.

This clone appeared once. The V gene is TRBV7-8, the J gene TRBJ2-5, with TRBD1 as a possible D gene (7 bases). V lost 5 bases to trimming and J lost 5 bases, with 18 bases between them. The CDR3 runs 15 residues. Germline V gives CDR1 SGHVS, CDR2 FQNEAQ. Here the CDR3 reads CASSAIQGGDETQYF. The CDR3 DNA follows: TGTGCCAGCAGCGCTATCCAGGGGGGCGACGAGACCCAGTACTTC. The full variable domain, with the rest looked up from reference TRBV7-8 and TRBJ2-5, is GAGVSQSPRYKVAKRGQDVALRCDPISGHVSLFWYQQALGQGPEFLTYFQNEAQLDKSGLPSDRFFAERPEGSVSTLKIQRTQQEDSAVYLCASSAIQGGDETQYFGPGTRLLVL.

This clone showed up many times. Other DNA sequences within the sample encode an identical CDR3. The rearrangement links TRBV27 to TRBJ2-7; D is unresolved. The CDR3 covers 13 residues. Germline CDR1 is MNHEY and CDR2 is SMNVEV (reference sequence). The V end lost 2 bases, the J end lost 2 bases, and 7 bases lay between the germline ends. CDR3 nucleotide sequence: TGTGCCAGCAGTTTAGGCACCGCCTACGAGCAGTACTTC. Encoded protein: CASSLGTAYEQYF.

The V call is TRBV11-2, the J call TRBJ1-2; TRBD1 might be the D (6 bases). Germline CDR1 is SGHAT and CDR2 is FQNNGV. The CDR3 is made up of 15 amino acids. The ends were cut back, 0 bases at V and 6 bases at J, with 14 bases in the middle. CDR3 protein: CASSLDFGGADGYTF. CDR3 nucleotides: TGTGCCAGCAGCTTAGATTTTGGGGGCGCGGATGGCTACACCTTC. Looking up the rest from reference TRBV11-2 and TRBJ1-2 gives the full variable domain: EAGVAQSPRYKIIEKRQSVAFWCNPISGHATLYWYQQILGQGPKLLIQFQNNGVVDDSQLPKDRFSAERLKGVDSTLKIQPAKLEDSAVYLCASSLDFGGADGYTFGSGTRLTVV.

As for this clone: A far larger clone is a single base away, which makes a read error likely. V usage is TRBV7-3 and J usage is TRBJ2-1, with D possibly being TRBD1 (5 bases). Trimming took 5 bases from V and 2 from J, leaving 7 bases between them. Germline CDR1 is SGHTA and CDR2 is FQGTGA. This CDR3 comprises 13 residues. For the CDR3, the DNA is TGTGCCAGCAGCCCGGACACCTACAATGAGCAGTTCTTC. Translating gives CASSPDTYNEQFF.

The chain links TRBV2 to TRBJ2-1, with D maybe TRBD1 (6 bases). Germline CDR1 is SNHLY and CDR2 is FYNNEI. The V and J ends lost 4 bases and 4 bases respectively, with 14 bases between them. The CDR3 extends over 15 amino acids. CDR3 sequence (DNA): TGTGCCAGCAGTGCTGGCAGGGGCGAATACAATGAGCAGTTCTTC. It yields the protein CASSAGRGEYNEQFF.

J is TRBJ2-5 and V is TRBV5-1; TRBD2 matches 8 bases. The CDR3 length is 16 residues. With 4 bases clipped from V and 4 bases from J, the junction kept 12 bases outside the gene matches. Germline CDR1 and CDR2: SGHRS and YFSETQ. CDR3 coding DNA: TGCGCCAGCAGCCCAACCCCAGCGGGAGAATCAGAGACCCAGTACTTC. This translates into CASSPTPAGESETQYF.

The V gene is TRBV7-2, the J gene TRBJ2-3, with 11 nucleotides matching TRBD1. After removal of 3 bases from V and 3 bases from J, the junction contained 8 bases not matched to a gene. CDR1 and CDR2 from the germline V gene are SGHTA and FQGNSA. There are 17 residues in the CDR3. The chain's CDR3 is CASSFRRTGGLTDTQYF. Written as DNA, the CDR3 is TGTGCCAGCAGCTTTAGGCGGACAGGGGGCCTAACAGATACGCAGTATTTT.